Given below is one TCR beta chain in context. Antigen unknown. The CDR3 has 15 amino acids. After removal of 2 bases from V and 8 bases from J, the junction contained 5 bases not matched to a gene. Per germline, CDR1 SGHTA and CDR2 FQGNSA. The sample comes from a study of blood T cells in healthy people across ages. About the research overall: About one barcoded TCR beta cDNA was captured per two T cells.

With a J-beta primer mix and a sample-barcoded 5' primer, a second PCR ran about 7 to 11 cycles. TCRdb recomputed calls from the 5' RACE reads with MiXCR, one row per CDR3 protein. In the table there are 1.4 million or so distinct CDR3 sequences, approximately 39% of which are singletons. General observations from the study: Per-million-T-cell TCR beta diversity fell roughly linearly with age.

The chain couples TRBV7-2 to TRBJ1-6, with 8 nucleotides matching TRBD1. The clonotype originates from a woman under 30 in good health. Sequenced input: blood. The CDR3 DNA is TGTGCCAGCAGCTTACTCGGGACAGGAGATTCACCCCTCCACTTT. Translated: CASSLLGTGDSPLHF.